This T cell receptor beta chain derives from a study of control samples from healthy donors and cancer patients. Some clones are missing from TCRdb's copy, which holds only in-frame ones; the method was immunoSEQ multiplex PCR. The sample consists of over 150,000 clones, 96% of them appearing once. In germline, CDR1 is MNHEY, CDR2 SVGAGI. The CDR3 is 14 amino acids. Trimming left V 5 bases short and J 0 bases short, with 11 bases between. This clonotype was sampled from a woman under 40 in good health. The sequencing input was blood. The V and J genes are TRBV6-5 and TRBJ2-7; D unresolved. The CDR3 region is CASSITVSSYEQYF. CDR3 bases: TGTGCCAGCAGTATCACAGTGAGCTCCTACGAGCAGTACTTC.